The 27 T cell receptor beta chains below all came from one sample that was sequenced in a study of T cell clusters in autoimmune cytopenias. Tens of thousands of genome equivalents of blood DNA were amplified for TRB. TRB rearrangements were amplified by touch-down multiplex PCR with mixed TRB-A/B primers. Using the multiplex PCR reads, TCRdb records one entry per CDR3 protein without DNA. The sample has under 4,000 distinct CDR3 sequences; the top ten hold roughly 17%. Source material: peripheral blood. Receptor source: a human donor with an autoimmune cytopenia or autoimmune hepatitis (not recorded which).

The chain uses TRBV20-1 and TRBJ1-1; the TCRdb call, TRBD1, lacks DNA for checking. This CDR3 is 13 amino acids long. Germline CDR1 is DFQATT and CDR2 is SNEGSKA (reference sequence). CDR3 in amino acids: CSARRDRSTEAFF.

The genes are TRBV27 and TRBJ2-1; TCRdb selects TRBD2, and the lack of DNA leaves this call unchecked. The CDR3 extends over 14 amino acids. Germline values: CDR1 MNHEY, CDR2 SMNVEV (reference sequence). CDR3 sequence: CASSLTSGYNEQFF.

Considering frequency, this clonotype is medium-sized (0.01 to 0.1%). The gene calls are TRBV6-2 or TRBV6-3 and TRBJ2-7; as DNA is missing, the TRBD1 call by TCRdb cannot be tested. Germline V gene sequence: CDR1 MNHEY, CDR2 SVGEGT. CDR3 length: 16 amino acids. The CDR3 is CAISDQDRGRLGEQYF.

This clonotype is deemed medium-sized by its frequency. The chain carries TRBV6-2 or TRBV6-3 and TRBJ1-2; the TCRdb call, TRBD1, lacks DNA for checking. The CDR3 totals 18 residues. In germline, CDR1 is MNHEY, CDR2 SVGEGT. Here the CDR3 reads CASSYSKEGVRTSYGYTF.

The gene calls are TRBV4-2 and TRBJ2-2; with no DNA, the TCRdb D assignment of TRBD1 cannot be verified. CDR3 size: 16 residues. Germline V gives CDR1 LGHNA, CDR2 YNFKEQ. The CDR3 sequence: CASSQEEGQGAGELFF.

V is TRBV6-6 and J is TRBJ2-2; there is no DNA to check the TCRdb D call of TRBD2. Germline V gene sequence: CDR1 MNHNY, CDR2 SVGAGI (reference sequence). The CDR3 consists of 19 residues. CDR3 residues: CASSRLAGGDPWFAGELFF.

The V gene is TRBV20-1, the J gene TRBJ1-2; the TRBD1 assignment by TCRdb is unverifiable without DNA. The CDR3 is 14 amino acids. The germline V gene encodes CDR1 DFQATT and CDR2 SNEGSKA (reference sequence). The CDR3 is CSAADRQTVYGYTF.

This chain links TRBV12-3 or TRBV12-4 with TRBJ1-4; TCRdb gives TRBD1 as the D gene, but with no DNA this cannot be confirmed. CDR3 length: 15 residues. The CDR3 protein is CASSLFLGVGEKLFF.

The chain joins TRBV20-1 to TRBJ2-1; TCRdb outputs TRBD2, but without DNA this stays unchecked. The CDR3 spans 14 residues. Looked up from germline, CDR1 is DFQATT and CDR2 is SNEGSKA (reference sequence). The CDR3 protein is CSASRLARLNEQFF.

The chain has TRBV21-1 and TRBJ2-1; lacking DNA, the TRBD2 call made by TCRdb goes unchecked. TRBV21-1 is a listed pseudogene. This CDR3 contains 16 residues. CDR3 sequence: CASSTSGGVAGNEQFF.

The J gene is TRBJ1-5, the V gene TRBV6-1; TCRdb calls TRBD1, which cannot be checked without DNA. The germline CDR1 and CDR2 sequences are MNHNS and SASEGT. The CDR3 is 16 amino acids. The CDR3 loop is CASSEAPGHGNQPQHF.

This clonotype is medium-sized (0.01 to 0.1%) by frequency. V and J are TRBV6-2 or TRBV6-3 and TRBJ1-3; TCRdb outputs TRBD1, but without DNA this stays unchecked. This CDR3 contains 14 residues. Germline V gene lookup returns CDR1 MNHEY and CDR2 SVGEGT. The CDR3 region is CASSYGGHGNTIYF.

V is TRBV5-1 and J is TRBJ2-1; TCRdb outputs TRBD1, but without DNA this stays unchecked. Germline loops: CDR1 SGHRS, CDR2 YFSETQ. The CDR3 runs 15 residues. Here the CDR3 reads CASSLAGGAYNEQFF.

Its frequency marks this clonotype as medium-sized. This chain connects TRBV6-5 to TRBJ2-5; the TCRdb D gene call, TRBD2, has no DNA to confirm it. This CDR3 comprises 15 residues. CDR1 MNHEY and CDR2 SVGAGI come from the germline V gene. CDR3 in amino acids: CASSYSGSVGETQYF.

The chain uses TRBV5-1 and TRBJ1-1; TCRdb picks TRBD1, but there is no DNA to check that call. This CDR3 region has 14 residues. Per germline, CDR1 SGHRS and CDR2 YFSETQ. This chain's CDR3 is CASSLRGDQKLAFF.

This clonotype is medium-sized by frequency. The chain employs TRBV27 and TRBJ2-2; lacking DNA, the TRBD1 call made by TCRdb goes unchecked. The CDR3 is 15 residues long. The germline V gene encodes CDR1 MNHEY and CDR2 SMNVEV (reference sequence). The CDR3 is CASSFWQGAPGELFF.

This clonotype is called medium-sized based on its frequency. This chain joins TRBV19 and TRBJ2-2; the TRBD2 assignment by TCRdb is unverifiable without DNA. The CDR3 spans 14 residues. Germline values: CDR1 LNHDA, CDR2 SQIVND (reference sequence). Here the CDR3 reads CASRVLKNTGELFF.

In terms of frequency, this clonotype is medium-sized. The chain has TRBV20-1 and TRBJ1-2; checking the TCRdb D call of TRBD1 is not possible without DNA. The CDR3 sequence is 13 residues long. Germline V gene sequence: CDR1 DFQATT, CDR2 SNEGSKA (reference sequence). CDR3 sequence reads: CSVLPGQVYGYTF.

This clonotype is deemed medium-sized by its frequency. The chain couples TRBV6-2 or TRBV6-3 to TRBJ2-2. The CDR3 contains 15 residues. CDR1 MNHEY and CDR2 SVGEGT come from the germline V gene. CDR3 in amino acids: CASKKMGSSTGELFF.

This clonotype is deemed medium-sized by its frequency. V usage is TRBV12-3 or TRBV12-4 and J usage is TRBJ2-1. The CDR3 covers 16 residues. CDR3 sequence: CASSLRVVGVHNEQFF.

Measured by frequency, this clonotype is medium-sized. This chain uses TRBV5-1 with TRBJ1-1. This CDR3 has 15 amino acids. Germline values: CDR1 SGHRS, CDR2 YFSETQ. The CDR3 spells CASSSGQGGHTEAFF.

The V gene is TRBV12-3 or TRBV12-4, the J gene TRBJ1-2; TCRdb returns TRBD1, unconfirmable since there is no DNA. The CDR3 extends over 12 amino acids. The CDR3 sequence: CASSEGGYGYTF.

Frequency places this clonotype as medium-sized (0.01 to 0.1%). CDR3 sequence: CASSEGAGDYGYTF. The chain is built from TRBV6-1 and TRBJ1-2; the TRBD1 assignment by TCRdb is unverifiable without DNA. The length of the CDR3 is 14 residues. CDR1 and CDR2 from the germline V gene are MNHNS and SASEGT.

This clonotype is deemed medium-sized by its frequency. V is TRBV18 and J is TRBJ1-2. This CDR3 comprises 13 residues. Per the germline V gene, CDR1 is KGHSH and CDR2 is LQKENI. The CDR3 here is CASQTEREGGYTF.

The chain is built from TRBV19 and TRBJ1-4; TCRdb reports TRBD1, a call that lacks DNA to check it against. The CDR3 is 14 amino acids. CDR1 and CDR2 (germline): LNHDA, SQIVND (reference sequence). CDR3 sequence reads: CASSRTGVDEKLFF.

This clonotype is medium-sized (0.01 to 0.1%) by frequency. This chain uses TRBV5-4 with TRBJ2-5. Germline loops: CDR1 SGHNT, CDR2 YYREEE (reference sequence). The CDR3 contains 15 residues. The CDR3 sequence: CASSLEAGYQETQYF.

This clonotype counts as medium-sized by frequency. This chain uses TRBV6-2 or TRBV6-3 with TRBJ2-7; TCRdb returns TRBD1, unconfirmable since there is no DNA. Per the germline V gene, CDR1 is MNHEY and CDR2 is SVGEGT. CDR3 length: 15 amino acids. CDR3 loop: CASSPRGRGAYEQYF.